This T cell receptor beta chain appears in the sequencing data of a study of cytomegalovirus exposure and HLA in healthy donors (TCRdb year 2017). As for the study more broadly: The 666 repertoires of the first cohort and the 120 validation repertoires were produced on the same platform, according to a later analysis. The study was designed to test whether signatures of past pathogen exposure could be identified by cataloging public T cell receptors. The study combined high-throughput TCR immunosequencing, statistical association of individual TCRs with disease status, and machine learning to predict cytomegalovirus infection status. Besides the first cohort of roughly 640 subjects, a separate validation cohort made up of 120 different subjects was used. General conclusions and limits of the study: A few of the identified cytomegalovirus-associated TCR beta chains were confirmed in vitro to be specific for cytomegalovirus antigens. A later analysis had no HLA typing for the validation cohort, so co-occurrence there was scored across all 120 or so repertoires. Most TCR sequences were seen in very few donors, while some public TCRs were found in many individuals. A later analysis found that TCRs clustered in the first cohort also tended to co-occur in the roughly 110 validation repertoires, with approximately 95% of cluster scores above 0. Cytomegalovirus status was reported to be diagnosed by the classifier with high specificity and sensitivity in both the original and validation cohorts. The study listed 150 to 200 TCR beta chains as associated with cytomegalovirus. It was suggested by the authors that the approach could potentially be generalized to other disease states and immunological phenotypes.

Libraries came from the immunoSEQ multiplex PCR assay. In the paper's pipeline: A statistical classification framework was built to diagnose cytomegalovirus status from the catalog of TCR beta chain sequences. TCRdb limited this immuneACCESS table to in-frame rearrangements with V and J called. A share of clones is missing; checked studies link under half to unresolved V genes, and the rest is unexplained. V, J and clone size reflect that table, while D and trimming were determined from the DNA. The sample profile shows about 270,000 clones; 86% of them were found once. The ten largest clones represent around 1% of the sample. Separate from the roughly 630-subject first cohort, the validation cohort of 95 to 150 subjects was the group to which the donors belonged. Inclusive of the bounding cysteine and phenylalanine, the CDR3 is 16 residues long. Just CDR3 DNA is preserved here, 48 bases in frame from base 1. V and J are trimmed by 2 bases and 0 bases, and the gene matches miss 2 bases of the junction. The germline V gene yields SGDLS for CDR1 and YYNGEE for CDR2.

Concerning this clone: Its antigen has not been determined. No much larger clone is present one base from it, and per-base qualities are unavailable.

The sequenced sample was PBMCs. The sequence came from a young woman in good health and CMV-seronegative. Here the chain combines TRBV9 and TRBJ1-6, with 7 bases in between that match TRBD1. The CDR3 in this case is CASSVDRLSYNSPLHF. The DNA sequence reads TGTGCCAGCAGCGTGGACAGGCTCTCCTATAATTCACCCCTCCACTTT.